This TCR beta chain was captured in a study of Ad26.COV2.S vaccination and SARS-CoV-2 variants. Study information: Sample donor was a member of the COV1001 Ad26.COV2.S trial arm. Ad26.COV2.S given intramuscularly, once or twice 56 days apart.

Treatment denoted: roughly 20 received Ad26.COV2.S at low or high dose, single or two shots; 5 received placebo; per-sample allocation not given. Collection of samples fell on day 63 after the first vaccine or placebo injection. Ad26 vector vaccine expressed Wuhan-strain SARS-CoV-2 spike. Worth noting for this clone: The antigen is undetermined.

V dropped 7 bases and J dropped 0 bases, with 9 bases sitting between them. CDR1 is LNHDA, CDR2 SQIVND, per germline (reference sequence). CDR3 size: 13 residues. Study-wide results and limits: From the TCR breadth and depth analyses, total T cell responses may have been underestimated.

TCRdb keeps only in-frame clones here, not all; method: immunoSEQ multiplex PCR. The sample contains hundreds of thousands of clones, approximately 88% of which appear only once. This chain uses TRBV19 with TRBJ1-2; D call uncertain. The receptor was derived from a person between 18 and 59 years old who received the Ad26.COV2.S COVID-19 vaccine or a placebo. The sample consisted of peripheral blood, taken in a trial of Ad26.COV2.S vaccine versus placebo. In DNA form, the CDR3 reads TGTGCCAGTAAGGCGCGGCCTAACTATGGCTACACCTTC. Its translation is CASKARPNYGYTF.